The present TCR beta chain was sequenced within a study of T cell responses to AZD1222 COVID-19 vaccine. Study at large: Both about-4-week and about-12-week second-dose recipients were combined.

As for this clone: What it binds is unknown.

Method: immunoSEQ multiplex PCR; TCRdb's copy keeps in-frame clones and lacks some. The repertoire includes 150,000 to 200,000 clones, around 88% of them detected once, and more than 0.4% sits in the top ten. Germline CDR1 SGHTA, CDR2 FQGNSA. The length of the CDR3 is 16 residues. V was shortened by 1 base and J by 1 base, with 11 bases between the two germline ends. General study results and limits: The study sampled repertoires only after the peak T cell response. Unmutated variant regions reportedly attract nearly half of all spike-specific TCRs.

The sequence was collected from an adult in good health. The V and J genes are TRBV7-2 and TRBJ1-3; D not certain. The sequences come from peripheral blood, collected on day 0 of AZD1222 vaccination. The CDR3 coding sequence is TGTGCCAGCAGCTTAGGGGCGGGTGCATCTGGAAACACCATATATTTT. Translating it yields CASSLGAGASGNTIYF.